This TCR beta chain came from a study of T cell responses to AZD1222 COVID-19 vaccine (dated by TCRdb to about 2021). Notes on the research overall: A total of 230 to 250 trial participants underwent TCR sequencing, of whom roughly 210 received two doses of AZD1222 and some 25 received two doses of the MenACWY control vaccine. Trial participants were enrolled by age into 18-55, 56-69 and 70-plus year subgroups, with around 140, 26 and 57 TCR-sequenced participants respectively. On the study overall, not on this receptor specifically: After two AZD1222 doses, both the breadth and the depth of spike-specific TCRs were significantly higher than at day 0 and than in MenACWY recipients. Participants were mostly white British and included more females than males, and it was suggested by the authors that clonal diversity may have been underestimated. Conclusions about previously exposed vaccinees are limited because only six or seven AZD1222 recipients were SARS-CoV-2 seropositive at baseline. Because no day 14 peak-response samples were available, repertoires were characterized only after the peak T cell response. In the small 56-69-year group, the increase in depth fell short of significance, most likely because of low power. Epitopes outside the regions mutated in the B.1.351 and B.1.1.7 variants were reportedly recognized by nearly half of the unique spike-specific TCRs. The vaccine-associated CD4 TCRs covered the entire spike protein, and the dominant responses fell in regions 160-218 and 743-854.

About this clone itself: The clone's antigen remains unknown. The sample holds no much larger clone one base away, and base qualities are not on file.

Interpreted using the paper, the time point label stands for: about 28 days (+/-7) after the second vaccine dose. AZD1222 recipients given second doses at about 4 weeks or at about 12 weeks were pooled, since spike-specific TCR depth and breadth were not found to differ between the two schedules. Vaccinee samples came from UK trials COV001 and COV002, including a single-blind randomized controlled phase 2/3 trial of AZD1222 (ChAdOx1 nCoV-19) in healthy adults. Trial participant PBMC samples were collected at day 0 and day 28 after the second dose for TCRbeta chain sequencing. From its cysteine to its phenylalanine, the CDR3 spans 14 amino acids. Of all the DNA, just the CDR3 is kept, 42 bases in frame from base 1. The germline V gene specifies MDHEN as CDR1 and SYDVKM as CDR2. V and J are truncated by 6 bases and 5 bases respectively, leaving an intervening sequence of 14 bases. The CDR3 regions of human TCRbeta chains were analyzed by immunosequencing. Regarding the original processing steps: TCRs in the repertoires were compared against a reference library of SARS-CoV-2-specific TCRs that had been generated with the MIRA antigen-specificity platform. Breadth was defined as the fraction of unique TCRs that were SARS-CoV-2-associated, and depth was defined as the fraction of total T cells that were SARS-CoV-2-associated. Using the MIRA data, each spike-specific TCR was assigned both to the spike region to which the TCR was reactive and to a CD4 or CD8 class. Log10-transformed breadth and depth values were compared by one-way ANOVA with Sidak's multiple comparisons tests. Here the immuneACCESS table is served through TCRdb, limited to in-frame sequences with V and J called. Missing clones are a known gap in these copies; in checked studies unresolved V genes cover under half, and the rest lacks a known reason. Clone size and V and J calls were adopted from that table, with D and trimming inferred from the DNA. The table for this sample lists over 110,000 clones; 85% to 95% of them were counted only once. The top ten clonotypes cover about 9.4% of the sample.

The starting material was peripheral blood, obtained 28 days after the second AZD1222 dose. The receptor was derived from an adult who received the AZD1222 COVID-19 vaccine. Here the chain combines TRBV28 and TRBJ1-5; the D gene is perhaps TRBD1, from 6 matching bases. CDR3 loop: CASRTAGVHQPQHF. The sequence in DNA is TGTGCCAGCAGAACGGCAGGGGTTCATCAGCCCCAGCATTTT.